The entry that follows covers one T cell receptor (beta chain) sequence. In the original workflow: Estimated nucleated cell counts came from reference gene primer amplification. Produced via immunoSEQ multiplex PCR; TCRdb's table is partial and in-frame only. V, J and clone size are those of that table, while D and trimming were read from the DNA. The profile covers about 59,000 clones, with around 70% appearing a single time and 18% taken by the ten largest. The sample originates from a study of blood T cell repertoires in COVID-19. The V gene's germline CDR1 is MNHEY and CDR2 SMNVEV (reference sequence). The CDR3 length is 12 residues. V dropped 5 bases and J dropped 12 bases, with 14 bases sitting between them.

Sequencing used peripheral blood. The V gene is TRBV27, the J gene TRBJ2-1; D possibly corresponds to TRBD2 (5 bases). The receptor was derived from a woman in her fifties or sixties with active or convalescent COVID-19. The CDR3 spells CASSPTTRGQFF. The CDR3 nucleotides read TGTGCCAGCAGTCCGACCACCCGGGGGCAGTTCTTC.